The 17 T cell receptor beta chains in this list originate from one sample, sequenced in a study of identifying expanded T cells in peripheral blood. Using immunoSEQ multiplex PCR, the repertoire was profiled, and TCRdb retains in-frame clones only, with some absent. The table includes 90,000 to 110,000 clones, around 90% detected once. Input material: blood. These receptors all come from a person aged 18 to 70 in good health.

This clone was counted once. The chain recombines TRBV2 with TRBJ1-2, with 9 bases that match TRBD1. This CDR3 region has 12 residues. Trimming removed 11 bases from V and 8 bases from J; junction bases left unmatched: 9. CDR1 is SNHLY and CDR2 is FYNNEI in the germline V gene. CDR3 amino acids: CARARDRDGYTF. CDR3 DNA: TGTGCCCGAGCCCGGGACAGGGACGGCTACACCTTC.

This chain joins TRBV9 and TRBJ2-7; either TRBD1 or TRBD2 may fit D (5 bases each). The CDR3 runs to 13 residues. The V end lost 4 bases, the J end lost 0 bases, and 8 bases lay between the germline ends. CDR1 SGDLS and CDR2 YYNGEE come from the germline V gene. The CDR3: CASSIGTSYEQYF. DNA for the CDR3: TGTGCCAGCAGCATAGGGACCTCCTACGAGCAGTACTTC. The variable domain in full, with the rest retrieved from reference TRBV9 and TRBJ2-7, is DSGVTQTPKHLITATGQRVTLRCSPRSGDLSVYWYQQSLDQGLQFLIQYYNGEERAKGNILERFSAQQFPDLHSELNLSSLELGDSALYFCASSIGTSYEQYFGPGTRLTVT.

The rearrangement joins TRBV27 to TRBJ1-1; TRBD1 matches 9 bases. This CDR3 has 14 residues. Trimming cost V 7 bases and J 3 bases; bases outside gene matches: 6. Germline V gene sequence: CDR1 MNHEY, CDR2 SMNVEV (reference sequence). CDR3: CASTPDRGYTEAFF. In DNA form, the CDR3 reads TGTGCCAGCACCCCCGACAGGGGGTACACTGAAGCTTTCTTT.

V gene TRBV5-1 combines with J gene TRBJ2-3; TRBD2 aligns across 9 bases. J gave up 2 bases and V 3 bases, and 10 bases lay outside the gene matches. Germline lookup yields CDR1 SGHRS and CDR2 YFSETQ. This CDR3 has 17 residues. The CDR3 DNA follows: TGCGCCAGCAGCTCGCGTCCTGGCGGGGGGGTCACAGATACGCAGTATTTT. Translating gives CASSSRPGGGVTDTQYF.

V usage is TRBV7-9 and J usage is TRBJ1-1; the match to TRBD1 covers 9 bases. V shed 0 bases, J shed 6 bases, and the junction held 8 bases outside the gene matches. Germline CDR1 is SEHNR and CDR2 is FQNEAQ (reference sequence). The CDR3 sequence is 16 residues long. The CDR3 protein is CASSLAIRTGDSEAFF. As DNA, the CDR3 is TGTGCCAGCAGCTTAGCGATTAGGACAGGGGACTCTGAAGCTTTCTTT.

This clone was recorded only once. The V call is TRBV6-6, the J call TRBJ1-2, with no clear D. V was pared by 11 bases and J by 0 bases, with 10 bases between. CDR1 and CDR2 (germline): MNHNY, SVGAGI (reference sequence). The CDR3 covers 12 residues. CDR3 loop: CAGSTSNYGYTF. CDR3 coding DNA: TGTGCCGGCTCGACATCTAACTATGGCTACACCTTC.

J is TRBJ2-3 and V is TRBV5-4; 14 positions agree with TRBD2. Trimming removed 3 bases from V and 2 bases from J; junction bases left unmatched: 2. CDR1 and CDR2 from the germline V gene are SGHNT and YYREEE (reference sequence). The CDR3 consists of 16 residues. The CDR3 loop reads CASSSGLAGATDTQYF. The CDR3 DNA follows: TGTGCCAGCAGCTCGGGACTAGCGGGGGCCACAGATACGCAGTATTTT.

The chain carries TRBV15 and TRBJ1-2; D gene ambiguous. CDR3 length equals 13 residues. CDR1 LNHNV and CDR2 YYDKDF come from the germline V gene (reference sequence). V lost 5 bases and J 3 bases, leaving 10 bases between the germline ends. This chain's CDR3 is CATSSLGYYGYTF. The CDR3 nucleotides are TGTGCCACCAGCTCCCTAGGGTACTATGGCTACACCTTC.

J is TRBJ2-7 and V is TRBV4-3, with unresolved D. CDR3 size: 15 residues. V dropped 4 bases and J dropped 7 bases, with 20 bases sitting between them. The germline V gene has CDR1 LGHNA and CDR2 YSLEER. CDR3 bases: TGCGCCAGCAGCCCGGCCGGCCAAACCAGAGGAGAGCAGTACTTC. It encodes CASSPAGQTRGEQYF.

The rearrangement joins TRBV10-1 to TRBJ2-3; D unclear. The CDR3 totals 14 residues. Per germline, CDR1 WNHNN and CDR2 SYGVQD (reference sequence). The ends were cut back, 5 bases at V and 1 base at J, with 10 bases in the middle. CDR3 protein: CASSPSLGTDTQYF. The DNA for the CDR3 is TGCGCCAGCAGTCCTTCTTTGGGCACAGATACGCAGTATTTT.

CDR3 sequence (DNA): TGTGCCAGCAGTGACCGACAGGGCAACTATGGCTACACCTTC. Amino acids: CASSDRQGNYGYTF. The chain combines TRBV2 with TRBJ1-2, with 7 bases identical to TRBD1. CDR3 length: 14 amino acids. Germline V gene sequence: CDR1 SNHLY, CDR2 FYNNEI. V lost 3 bases, J lost 2 bases, and 3 bases stayed unmatched. Filled out from reference TRBV2 and TRBJ1-2, the complete variable domain reads EPEVTQTPSHQVTQMGQEVILRCVPISNHLYFYWYRQILGQKVEFLVSFYNNEISEKSEIFDDQFSVERPDGSNFTLKIRSTKLEDSAMYFCASSDRQGNYGYTFGSGTRLTVV.

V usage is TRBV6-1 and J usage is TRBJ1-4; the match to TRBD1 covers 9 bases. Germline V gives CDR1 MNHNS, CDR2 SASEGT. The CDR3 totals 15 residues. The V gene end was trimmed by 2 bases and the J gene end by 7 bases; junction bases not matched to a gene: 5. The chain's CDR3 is CASSEPTGGSEKLFF. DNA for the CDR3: TGTGCCAGCAGTGAACCAACAGGGGGCTCTGAAAAACTGTTTTTT.

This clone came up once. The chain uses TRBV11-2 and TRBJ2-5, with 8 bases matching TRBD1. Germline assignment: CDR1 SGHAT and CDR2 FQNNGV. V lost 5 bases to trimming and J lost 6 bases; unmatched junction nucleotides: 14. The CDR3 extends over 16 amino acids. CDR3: CASSHSDRAEAKTQYF. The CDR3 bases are TGTGCCAGCAGCCATTCGGACAGGGCAGAGGCGAAGACCCAGTACTTC. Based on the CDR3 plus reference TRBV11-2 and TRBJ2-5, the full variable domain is EAGVAQSPRYKIIEKRQSVAFWCNPISGHATLYWYQQILGQGPKLLIQFQNNGVVDDSQLPKDRFSAERLKGVDSTLKIQPAKLEDSAVYLCASSHSDRAEAKTQYFGPGTRLLVL.

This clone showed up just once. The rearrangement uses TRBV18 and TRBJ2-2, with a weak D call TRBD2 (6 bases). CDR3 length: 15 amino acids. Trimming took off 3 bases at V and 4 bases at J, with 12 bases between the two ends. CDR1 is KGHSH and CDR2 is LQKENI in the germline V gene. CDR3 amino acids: CASSPWEEGTGELFF. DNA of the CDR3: TGTGCCAGCTCACCGTGGGAGGAGGGCACCGGGGAGCTGTTTTTT.

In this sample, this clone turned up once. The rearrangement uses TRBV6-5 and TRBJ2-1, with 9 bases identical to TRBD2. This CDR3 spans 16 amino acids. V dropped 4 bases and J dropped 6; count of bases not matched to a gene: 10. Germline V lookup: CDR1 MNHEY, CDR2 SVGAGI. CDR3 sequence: CASSSNGGRALNEQFF. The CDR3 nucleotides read TGTGCCAGCAGTTCTAACGGCGGGAGGGCCCTCAATGAGCAGTTCTTC.

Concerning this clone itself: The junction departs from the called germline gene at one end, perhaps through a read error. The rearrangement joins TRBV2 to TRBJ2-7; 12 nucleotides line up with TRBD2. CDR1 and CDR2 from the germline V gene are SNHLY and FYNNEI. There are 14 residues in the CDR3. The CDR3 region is CASSRTSGAQPPHF. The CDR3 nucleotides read TGTGCCAGCAGCAGGACTAGCGGGGCCCAACCTCCGCACTTC.

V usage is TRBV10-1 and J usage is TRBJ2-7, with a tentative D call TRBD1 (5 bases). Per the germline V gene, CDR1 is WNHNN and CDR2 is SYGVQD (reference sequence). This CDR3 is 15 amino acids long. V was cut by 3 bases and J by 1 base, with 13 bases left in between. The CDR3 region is CASSDHQGGSYEQYF. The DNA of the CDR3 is TGCGCCAGCAGTGATCACCAGGGTGGTTCCTACGAGCAGTACTTC.